The rows below give T cell receptor beta chains drawn from one sample of a study of blood T cell repertoires in COVID-19. TCRdb keeps only in-frame clones here, not all; method: immunoSEQ multiplex PCR. The sample has some 300,000 clones; around 89% are singletons. The sample consisted of peripheral blood. Receptors were obtained from a woman aged 45-65 years with COVID-19, enrolled during active disease. CDR3s include the opening cysteine and the closing phenylalanine or tryptophan. A D gene is named only where the DNA matches it firmly. A row's size may be missing; if present it is once, few, many or a size class.

d_call,j_call,v_call,clone_size,cdr3_nt,cdr3_aa
TRBD1,TRBJ1-5,TRBV27,.,TGTGCCAGCAGTTCTGCCCCCCCGGACAGGGGGTTTAGCAATCAGCCCCAGCATTTT,CASSSAPPDRGFSNQPQHF
TRBD2,TRBJ2-5,TRBV23-1,.,TGCGCCAGCAGTCAGCCCCGCGGACTAGCGGGAGTTACAGAGACCCAGTACTTC,CASSQPRGLAGVTETQYF
TRBD1,TRBJ1-2,TRBV19,once,TGTGCCAGTAGTTCAGCCGGGACAGGGAACTATGGCTACACCTTC,CASSSAGTGNYGYTF
.,TRBJ1-1,TRBV5-1,.,TGCGCCAGCAGATCAACAGGTGCCCGGAGTGTAGGTGAAGCTTTCTTT,CASRSTGARSVGEAFF
TRBD1,TRBJ2-7,TRBV6-2/TRBV6-3,.,TGTGCCAGCAGTAGTCTACCGGGACAGGGCATCGAGCAGTACTTC,CASSSLPGQGIEQYF
.,TRBJ2-5,TRBV29-1,once,TGCAGCGTTTTACCGGGAGCCCAAGAGACCCAGTACTTC,CSVLPGAQETQYF
TRBD2,TRBJ2-1,TRBV7-8,few,TGTGCCAGCAGCATGAGGGCTAGCGGAGAGGGGGAGCAGTTCTTC,CASSMRASGEGEQFF
.,TRBJ2-2,TRBV30,.,TGTGCCTGGAGTGGGGGACATAAGAACACCGGGGAGCTGTTTTTT,CAWSGGHKNTGELFF
.,TRBJ2-5,TRBV7-9,once,TGTGCCAGCAGTAGTGGTTGGGGGCGAGGGCAAGAGACCCAGTACTTC,CASSSGWGRGQETQYF
TRBD1,TRBJ1-2,TRBV5-6,few,TGTGCCAGCAGCAGGACAGGGCCCGTCTATGGCTACACCTTC,CASSRTGPVYGYTF
TRBD2,TRBJ2-2,TRBV5-1,.,TGCGCCAGCAGCGCTACTAGCGGGAGGGCCACCGGGGAGCTGTTTTTT,CASSATSGRATGELFF
.,TRBJ1-2,TRBV5-5,.,TGTGCCAGCAGAGTGGACTTTTTCCGGGACACCCACTATGGCTACACCTTC,CASRVDFFRDTHYGYTF
TRBD1,TRBJ2-2,TRBV11-3,.,TGTGCCAGCAGCTCCTCAGGCGGGGGACAGGGGGACACCGGGGAGCTGTTTTTT,CASSSSGGGQGDTGELFF
TRBD1,TRBJ2-3,TRBV4-1,.,TGCGCCAGCAGCCAAGAAAGTCAGGCGACAGGGAGCACAGATACGCAGTATTTT,CASSQESQATGSTDTQYF
.,TRBJ2-7,TRBV7-9,.,TGTGCCAGCAGCTTAGGTCCAGGGGCCGGCGACGAGCAGTACTTC,CASSLGPGAGDEQYF
.,TRBJ2-3,TRBV2,.,TGTGCCTCACGACAGAGCACAGATACGCAGTATTTT,CASRQSTDTQYF
TRBD2,TRBJ2-7,TRBV19,once,TGTGCCAGTAGTACGCCGGGACTAGCGGGAGTCGAGCAGTACTTC,CASSTPGLAGVEQYF
TRBD1,TRBJ2-7,TRBV3-1/TRBV3-2,.,TGTGCCAGCAGCAGGGCCGGGACAGGGTTTCGAGAGCAGTACTTC,CASSRAGTGFREQYF
.,TRBJ2-1,TRBV7-2,.,TGTGCCAGCAGCCCACGGGGAACTGACAGTGCCAGGGGTTTTTTTGAGCAGTTCTTC,CASSPRGTDSARGFFEQFF
.,TRBJ2-6,TRBV6-1,.,TGTGCCAGCAGTGAAGGCAGGGCCTTAACCAACGTCCTGACTTTC,CASSEGRALTNVLTF
TRBD2,TRBJ2-1,TRBV30,.,TGTGCCTGGACCAGTACGGGAGGAGTCAATGAGCAGTTCTTC,CAWTSTGGVNEQFF
TRBD2,TRBJ2-1,TRBV28,.,TGTGCCAGCAGTGCCACAATAGCGGGAGGGCCCGGGGTTGAGCAGTTCTTC,CASSATIAGGPGVEQFF
.,TRBJ1-1,TRBV5-1,.,TGCGCCAGCAGCTTGTCCTCTGCGGACACTGAAGCTTTCTTT,CASSLSSADTEAFF
.,TRBJ2-3,TRBV7-3,few,TGTGCCAGCAGCGGAGGGGTGGAGACAGATACGCAGTATTTT,CASSGGVETDTQYF
TRBD1,TRBJ1-1,TRBV6-2/TRBV6-3,.,TGTGCCAGCAGCGACCGGGACAGGGGGCTTGTTACTGAAGCTTTCTTT,CASSDRDRGLVTEAFF
.,TRBJ2-7,TRBV20-1,.,TGCAGTGCTCCCTATGGGAGCTTGCAGTACTTC,CSAPYGSLQYF
TRBD2,TRBJ2-1,TRBV11-3,.,TGTGCCAGCAGCACGAGACTAGCGGGAGGTTACAATGAGCAGTTCTTC,CASSTRLAGGYNEQFF
TRBD1,TRBJ2-6,TRBV6-2/TRBV6-3,.,TGTGCCAGCAGCCCCGGTGGGGACAGGGGGCCCGGGGCCAACGTCCTGACTTTC,CASSPGGDRGPGANVLTF
.,TRBJ2-1,TRBV7-6,.,TGTGCCAGCAGCATCATGGAAGGGGCCAATGAGCAGTTCTTC,CASSIMEGANEQFF
.,TRBJ2-1,TRBV19,.,TGTGCCAGTAGTATCGAAGCGCGGGACTACAATGAGCAGTTCTTC,CASSIEARDYNEQFF